Each of the 23 T cell receptor beta chains below was sequenced from the same sample in a study of T cells in Graves' hyperthyroidism and ophthalmopathy. RNA transcripts provided the source from which TCR beta CDR3 regions were amplified. HTBI primers were the set used in a first-round RT-PCR of the TCR CDR3. Using its own MiXCR run on the multiplex PCR reads, TCRdb lists one record per CDR3 protein. The top ten clones hold about 9.4% of a sample with hundreds of thousands of distinct CDR3 sequences, 12% to 15% of them seen once. Sequencing input: blood. The receptors shown here come from a woman aged 18-29 years with Graves' hyperthyroidism.

This clonotype was observed at least ten times. The J gene is TRBJ2-7, the V gene TRBV20-1; D not resolved. Germline V gene data show CDR1 as DFQATT and CDR2 as SNEGSKA (reference sequence). The CDR3 consists of 14 residues. With 0 bases removed from V and 6 bases from J, the gap between germline ends came to 15 bases. CDR3 loop: CSARDSDWGSEQYF. The CDR3 DNA sequence: TGCAGTGCTAGAGATAGTGACTGGGGATCCGAGCAGTACTTC.

J is TRBJ1-3 and V is TRBV7-9; 7 positions agree with TRBD1. CDR1 SEHNR and CDR2 FQNEAQ come from the germline V gene (reference sequence). Losses at the gene ends were 3 bases for V and 7 bases for J; bases not matched to a gene: 6. This CDR3 is 14 amino acids long. The CDR3 nucleotides read TGTGCCAGCAGCTTTGACAGGGAGGGGAACACCATATATTTT. Amino acids: CASSFDREGNTIYF.

This clonotype was seen at least ten times. V and J are TRBV11-2 and TRBJ2-7; D perhaps matches TRBD2 (5 bases). V lost 4 bases and J 0 bases, leaving 16 bases between the germline ends. The CDR3 consists of 16 residues. CDR1 is SGHAT, CDR2 FQNNGV, per germline. The CDR3 sequence: CASSSLLVTSSYEQYF. The CDR3 DNA is TGTGCCAGCAGCTCCTTGCTAGTTACTAGCTCCTACGAGCAGTACTTC.

This clonotype occurred a few times. This sequence joins TRBV18 and TRBJ1-5; D possibly corresponds to TRBD1 (6 bases). Germline loops: CDR1 KGHSH, CDR2 LQKENI. With 1 base removed from V and 5 bases from J, the gap between germline ends came to 9 bases. CDR3 length: 14 residues. In nucleotides, the CDR3 is TGTGCCAGCTCACCACTTGCAGGGGATCAGCCCCAGCATTTT. It codes for CASSPLAGDQPQHF.

This clonotype was seen at least ten times. The rearrangement links TRBV30 to TRBJ1-1; D gene ambiguous. Germline V lookup: CDR1 GTSNPN, CDR2 SVGIG (reference sequence). CDR3 size: 13 residues. V gave up 4 bases and J gave up 1 base, with 10 bases separating them. The CDR3 loop is CAWNLRQNTEAFF. The CDR3 bases are TGTGCCTGGAACTTACGGCAGAACACTGAAGCTTTCTTT.

Ten or more counts support this clonotype. The chain has TRBV19 and TRBJ2-3; D gene unclear. The V end was cut by 3 bases, the J end by 1 base, with 14 bases between. The V gene's germline CDR1 is LNHDA and CDR2 SQIVND (reference sequence). This CDR3 contains 16 residues. The CDR3 DNA reads TGTGCCAGTAGTATTGTTGCGGTCCTAGGCACAGATACGCAGTATTTT. Translating gives CASSIVAVLGTDTQYF.

A remark on this clonotype: In this CDR3 the conserved last residue, phenylalanine or tryptophan, is missing, so a read error is likely. The chain carries TRBV24-1 and TRBJ2-1, with D perhaps matching TRBD2 (5 bases). CDR1 and CDR2 from the germline V gene are KGHDR and SFDVKD. The CDR3 has 14 amino acids. V was clipped by 6 bases and J by 4 bases, with 12 bases between them. CDR3 nucleotide sequence: TGTGCCACCAGTTTCAGCGGTTCGTACAATGAGCAGTTCCTC. It encodes CATSFSGSYNEQFL.

This clonotype was seen many times. The J gene is TRBJ2-1, the V gene TRBV20-1, with 8 bases identical to TRBD1. Germline V lookup: CDR1 DFQATT, CDR2 SNEGSKA (reference sequence). The ends lost 1 base at V and 6 bases at J; junction bases unmatched: 8. The CDR3 runs 15 residues. The CDR3 loop is CSARVGRGLANEQFF. In DNA, the CDR3 is TGCAGTGCTAGAGTAGGCAGGGGGCTCGCCAATGAGCAGTTCTTC.

The V call is TRBV7-3, the J call TRBJ2-1, with D maybe TRBD2 (5 bases). The V gene lost 8 bases and the J gene lost 1 base, with 6 bases spanning the gap. Germline CDR1 SGHTA, CDR2 FQGTGA. The CDR3 has 12 amino acids. CDR3 DNA sequence: TGTGCCAGCGGACTTTCCTACAATGAGCAGTTCTTC. Translated, it gives CASGLSYNEQFF.

This chain uses TRBV18 with TRBJ1-1; TRBD1 is a possible D gene (5 bases). With 10 bases removed from V and 2 bases from J, the gap between germline ends came to 17 bases. CDR1 KGHSH and CDR2 LQKENI come from the germline V gene. The CDR3 runs to 14 residues. The CDR3 loop reads CATTLSGGNTEAFF. CDR3 in DNA: TGTGCCACCACCCTTTCTGGGGGTAACACTGAAGCTTTCTTT.

This clonotype occurred many times. The chain carries TRBV28 and TRBJ1-1, with TRBD1 matching over 10 bases. The CDR3 has 16 amino acids. The germline V gene has CDR1 MDHEN and CDR2 SYDVKM. The junction had 10 bases not matched to a gene; V was cut back by 3 bases and J by 6 bases. The CDR3 reads CASSFPVRDRGAEAFF. The CDR3 region has the DNA TGTGCCAGCAGTTTCCCCGTCCGGGACAGGGGCGCTGAAGCTTTCTTT.

This clonotype was detected only a few times. V and J are TRBV20-1 and TRBJ2-3; D ambiguous. The CDR3 spans 15 residues. CDR1 and CDR2 from the germline V gene are DFQATT and SNEGSKA (reference sequence). The V end was cut by 0 bases, the J end by 3 bases, with 13 bases between. The CDR3 protein is CSARDLGLTTDTQYF. In DNA, the CDR3 is TGCAGTGCTAGAGATTTGGGTCTCACAACAGATACGCAGTATTTT.

Worth noting for this clonotype: This may be a read error: a much more frequent sequence differs by one nucleotide. This chain links TRBV29-1 with TRBJ1-5; 9 bases are shared with TRBD1. Germline lookup yields CDR1 SQVTM and CDR2 ANQGSEA. This CDR3 spans 13 amino acids. The CDR3: CSVGQGGDQPRHF. CDR3 nucleotides: TGCAGCGTTGGACAGGGGGGCGATCAGCCCCGGCATTTT. Full variable domain (outside the CDR3, taken from reference TRBV29-1 and TRBJ1-5): SAVISQKPSRDICQRGTSLTIQCQVDSQVTMMFWYRQQPGQSLTLIATANQGSEATYESGFVIDKFPISRPNLTFSTLTVSNMSPEDSSIYLCSVGQGGDQPRHFGDGTRLSIL.

This clonotype has just a few counts. The chain combines TRBV13 with TRBJ2-1; 9 bases are a match to TRBD1. This CDR3 contains 13 residues. V was clipped by 10 bases and J by 8 bases; unmatched bases: 9. Per the germline V gene, CDR1 is PRHDT and CDR2 is FYEKMQ (reference sequence). The CDR3, as DNA: TGTGCCATCGAAAGGACAGGGGTGGATGAGCAGTTCTTC. Residues: CAIERTGVDEQFF.

The table lists this clonotype with many counts. For the CDR3, the DNA is TGTGCCAGCAGTGGGCTAGCGGACCCCTACGAGCAGTACTTC. This sequence encodes CASSGLADPYEQYF. The chain carries TRBV28 and TRBJ2-7; 7 bases are shared with TRBD2. Germline V gives CDR1 MDHEN, CDR2 SYDVKM. The CDR3 loop spans 14 amino acids. With 5 bases clipped from V and 2 bases from J, the junction kept 6 bases outside the gene matches.

This sequence joins TRBV7-9 and TRBJ2-5; no clear D. CDR1 and CDR2 (germline): SEHNR, FQNEAQ (reference sequence). The CDR3 length is 15 residues. V was cut by 1 base and J by 5 bases, with 14 bases left in between. This chain's CDR3 is CASSLGQVGVETQYF. CDR3 in DNA: TGTGCCAGCAGCTTAGGCCAAGTGGGCGTGGAGACCCAGTACTTC. Full variable domain (outside the CDR3, taken from reference TRBV7-9 and TRBJ2-5): DTGVSQNPRHKITKRGQNVTFRCDPISEHNRLYWYRQTLGQGPEFLTYFQNEAQLEKSRLLSDRFSAERPKGSFSTLEIQRTEQGDSAMYLCASSLGQVGVETQYFGPGTRLLVL.

This clonotype has ten or more counts. The CDR3 sequence is CASSPPRGQETQYF. CDR3 nucleotides: TGTGCCAGCAGTCCCCCCCGGGGCCAAGAGACCCAGTACTTC. The chain joins TRBV28 to TRBJ2-5, with a tentative D call TRBD2 (5 bases). Germline loops: CDR1 MDHEN, CDR2 SYDVKM. The germline V and J ends were trimmed by 5 bases and 1 base, with 11 bases remaining between them. The CDR3 loop spans 14 amino acids.

This clonotype was recorded many times. V and J are TRBV20-1 and TRBJ2-1, with D perhaps matching TRBD2 (5 bases). Trimming left V 0 bases short and J 4 bases short, with 7 bases between. CDR1 and CDR2 from the germline V gene are DFQATT and SNEGSKA (reference sequence). The CDR3 loop spans 13 amino acids. The CDR3 loop reads CSARDKRYNEQFF. CDR3 coding DNA: TGCAGTGCTAGAGATAAGCGGTACAATGAGCAGTTCTTC.

The sample holds many counts of this clonotype. This CDR3 is CASSTGPGRETQYF. The DNA of the CDR3 is TGTGCCAGCAGCACTGGACCAGGAAGGGAGACCCAGTACTTC. This chain uses TRBV13 with TRBJ2-5; D ambiguous. V was clipped by 5 bases and J by 5 bases, with 15 bases between them. There are 14 residues in the CDR3. CDR1 is PRHDT, CDR2 FYEKMQ, per germline (reference sequence).

This clonotype was detected a few times. The CDR3 coding sequence is TGCAGTGCCCCGCCAGCGGGAGAGGATGAGCAGTTCTTC. This sequence encodes CSAPPAGEDEQFF. This chain links TRBV20-1 with TRBJ2-1, with TRBD2 identical over 8 bases. The CDR3 has 13 amino acids. J was trimmed by 8 bases and V by 6 bases; bases with no gene match: 9. The germline CDR1 and CDR2 sequences are DFQATT and SNEGSKA (reference sequence).

In its sample, this clonotype was seen a few times. This chain links TRBV20-1 with TRBJ2-7, with TRBD1 as a possible D gene (6 bases). The germline V gene has CDR1 DFQATT and CDR2 SNEGSKA (reference sequence). The CDR3 totals 14 residues. V was cut by 2 bases and J by 6 bases, with 17 bases left in between. The CDR3 DNA reads as TGCAGTGCTAGATATAGCGCTCCCAGGGGCGAGCAGTACTTC. This sequence encodes CSARYSAPRGEQYF.

This clonotype was found many times. This chain connects TRBV19 to TRBJ2-1; 11 bases agree with TRBD2. This CDR3 has 17 amino acids. Looked up from germline, CDR1 is LNHDA and CDR2 is SQIVND (reference sequence). The junction had 8 bases not matched to a gene; V was cut back by 3 bases and J by 4 bases. CDR3 coding DNA: TGTGCCAGTAGTATCAGACTAGCGGGAATTGGGTACAATGAGCAGTTCTTC. The encoded protein is CASSIRLAGIGYNEQFF. Together with reference TRBV19 and TRBJ2-1, the CDR3 gives the full variable domain: DGGITQSPKYLFRKEGQNVTLSCEQNLNHDAMYWYRQDPGQGLRLIYYSQIVNDFQKGDIAEGYSVSREKKESFPLTVTSAQKNPTAFYLCASSIRLAGIGYNEQFFGPGTRLTVL.

This rearrangement joins TRBV6-2 or TRBV6-3 to TRBJ1-2; D gene unclear. The V gene's germline CDR1 is MNHEY and CDR2 SVGEGT. Trimming cost V 3 bases and J 3 bases, with 14 bases left between them. The CDR3 extends over 15 amino acids. This CDR3 reads CASSYDIGSYYGYTF. The CDR3 DNA follows: TGTGCCAGCAGTTATGACATCGGGAGCTACTATGGCTACACCTTC.